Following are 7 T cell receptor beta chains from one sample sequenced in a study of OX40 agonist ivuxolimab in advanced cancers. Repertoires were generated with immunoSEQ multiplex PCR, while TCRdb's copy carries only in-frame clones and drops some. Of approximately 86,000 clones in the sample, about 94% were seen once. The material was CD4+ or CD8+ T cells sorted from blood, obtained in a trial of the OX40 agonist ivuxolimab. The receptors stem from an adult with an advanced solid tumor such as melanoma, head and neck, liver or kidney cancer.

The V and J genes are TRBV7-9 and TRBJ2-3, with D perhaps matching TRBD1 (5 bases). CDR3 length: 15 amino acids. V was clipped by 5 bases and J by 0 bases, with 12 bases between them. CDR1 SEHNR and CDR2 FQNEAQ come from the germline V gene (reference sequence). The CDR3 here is CASSPQGQSTDTQYF. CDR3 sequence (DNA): TGTGCCAGCAGCCCCCAGGGTCAGAGCACAGATACGCAGTATTTT.

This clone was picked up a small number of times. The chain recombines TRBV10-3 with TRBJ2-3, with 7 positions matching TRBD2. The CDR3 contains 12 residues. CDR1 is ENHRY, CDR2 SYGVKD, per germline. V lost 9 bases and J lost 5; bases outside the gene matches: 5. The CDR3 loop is CAMGTKEDTQYF. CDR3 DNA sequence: TGTGCCATGGGGACTAAAGAAGATACGCAGTATTTT.

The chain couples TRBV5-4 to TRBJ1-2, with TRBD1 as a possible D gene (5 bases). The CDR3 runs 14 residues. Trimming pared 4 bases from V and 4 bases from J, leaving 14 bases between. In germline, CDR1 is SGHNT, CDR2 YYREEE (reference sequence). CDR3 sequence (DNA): TGTGCCAGCAGCAGACGGGACGGAAGCTATGGCTACACCTTC. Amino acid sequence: CASSRRDGSYGYTF.

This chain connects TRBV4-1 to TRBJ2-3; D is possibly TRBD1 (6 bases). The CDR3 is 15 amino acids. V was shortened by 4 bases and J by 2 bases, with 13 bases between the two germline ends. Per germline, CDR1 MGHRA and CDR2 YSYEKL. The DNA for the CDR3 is TGCGCCAGCAGCCGAACAGGGAAGAACACAGATACGCAGTATTTT. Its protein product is CASSRTGKNTDTQYF.

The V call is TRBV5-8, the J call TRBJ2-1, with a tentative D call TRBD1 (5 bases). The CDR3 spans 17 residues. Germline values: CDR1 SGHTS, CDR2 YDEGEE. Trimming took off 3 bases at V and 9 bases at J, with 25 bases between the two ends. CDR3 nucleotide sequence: TGTGCCAGCAGCTCGGAATGGGGCTTGGCCACCCGAGGTGAGCAGTTCTTC. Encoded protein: CASSSEWGLATRGEQFF.

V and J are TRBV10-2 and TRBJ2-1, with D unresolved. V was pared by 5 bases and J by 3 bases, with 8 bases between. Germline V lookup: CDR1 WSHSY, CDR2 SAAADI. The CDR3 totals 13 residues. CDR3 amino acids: CASSISDYNEQFF. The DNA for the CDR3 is TGCGCCAGCAGTATTTCGGACTACAATGAGCAGTTCTTC.

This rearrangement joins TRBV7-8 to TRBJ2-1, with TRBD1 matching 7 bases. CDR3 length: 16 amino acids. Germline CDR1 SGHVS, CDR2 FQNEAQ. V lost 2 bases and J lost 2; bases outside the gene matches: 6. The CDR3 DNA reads TGTGCCAGCAGCTTATCAAGGGGGCTAACCTACAATGAGCAGTTCTTC. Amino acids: CASSLSRGLTYNEQFF.